Following are 2 T cell receptor beta chains from one sample sequenced in a study of shared clonotypes between healthy human individuals. Profiling relied on immunoSEQ multiplex PCR, and the TCRdb table lists in-frame clones only, not all of them. The data show fewer than 2.5 million clones, roughly 93% seen once. Material: naive CD4+ T cells from PBMCs. The subset was: CD45RA+ positively selected. These receptor sequences come from a man aged 18 to 30 in good health. Some clones in this sample may be carry-over from other donors' samples.

The chain carries TRBV2 and TRBJ2-5; D is ambiguous. The CDR3 runs to 12 residues. V was trimmed by 4 bases and J by 0 bases, leaving 3 bases between them. Germline lookup yields CDR1 SNHLY and CDR2 FYNNEI. The CDR3 loop reads CASSGHQETQYF. In DNA, the CDR3 is TGTGCCAGCAGTGGCCACCAAGAGACCCAGTACTTC.

The chain recombines TRBV25-1 with TRBJ1-5; TRBD1 is a possible D gene (5 bases). CDR1 and CDR2 from the germline V gene are MGHDK and SYGVNS. CDR3 length: 14 residues. V was trimmed by 0 bases and J by 7 bases, leaving 10 bases between them. CDR3 region: CASSEYSQGQPQHF. The DNA for the CDR3 is TGTGCCAGCAGTGAATATAGCCAGGGCCAGCCCCAGCATTTT. Variable domain in full (rest from reference TRBV25-1 and TRBJ1-5): EADIYQTPRYLVIGTGKKITLECSQTMGHDKMYWYQQDPGMELHLIHYSYGVNSTEKGDLSSESTVSRIRTEHFPLTLESARPSHTSQYLCASSEYSQGQPQHFGDGTRLSIL.